A selection of T cell receptor beta chains follows, all from one sample in a study of CD8 T cells in Susac syndrome. One entry per CDR3 protein results from TCRdb running MiXCR on the immunoSEQ multiplex PCR reads. This table holds under 350,000 distinct CDR3 sequences, 90% to 95% found once. Sequences were obtained from CD4+ T cells from PBMCs. These receptors were collected from a human donor with multiple sclerosis. Both conserved end residues are part of each CDR3. A D gene is named only where the DNA matches it firmly.

v_gene: TRBV3-1
d_gene: -
j_gene: TRBJ1-1
CDR3nt: TGTGCCAGCAGCCAAGAAAGGAGGGGATCCTACCGAGGGACTGAAGCTTTCTTT
CDR3aa: CASSQERRGSYRGTEAFF

v_gene: TRBV2
d_gene: -
j_gene: TRBJ1-2
CDR3nt: TGTGCCAGCATACCACAGGGACTTTGGGGCTACACCTTC
CDR3aa: CASIPQGLWGYTF

v_gene: TRBV15
d_gene: TRBD1
j_gene: TRBJ2-7
CDR3nt: TGTGCCACCAGCAGAGTGGGACAGGGAATTAAGAACGAGCAGTACTTC
CDR3aa: CATSRVGQGIKNEQYF

v_gene: TRBV6-6
d_gene: TRBD1
j_gene: TRBJ1-6
CDR3nt: TGTGCCAGCAGTACCCAGGGAGGGGGCGTCTCACCCCTCCACTTT
CDR3aa: CASSTQGGGVSPLHF

v_gene: TRBV6-2/TRBV6-3
d_gene: TRBD2
j_gene: TRBJ2-7
CDR3nt: TGTGCCAGCAGCTTATCCCGACTAGCCGGAAAAGGCGAGCAGTACTTC
CDR3aa: CASSLSRLAGKGEQYF

v_gene: TRBV12-3/TRBV12-4
d_gene: -
j_gene: TRBJ2-7
CDR3nt: TGTGCCAGCAGTTTAGGGACCGATAACGAGCAGTACTTC
CDR3aa: CASSLGTDNEQYF

v_gene: TRBV30
d_gene: -
j_gene: TRBJ2-7
CDR3nt: TGTGCCTGGAGTGATTCCCCTTTTCGCCCCTCCTACGAGCAGTACTTC
CDR3aa: CAWSDSPFRPSYEQYF

v_gene: TRBV11-3
d_gene: -
j_gene: TRBJ2-7
CDR3nt: TGTGCCAGCAGCATGGGGGGGGCCGAGATCTACGAGCAGTACTTC
CDR3aa: CASSMGGAEIYEQYF

v_gene: TRBV14
d_gene: -
j_gene: TRBJ2-3
CDR3nt: TGTGCCAGCAGCCAGGGGGGATGGCAGGATACGCAGTATTTT
CDR3aa: CASSQGGWQDTQYF

v_gene: TRBV18
d_gene: -
j_gene: TRBJ2-5
CDR3nt: TGTGCCAGCTCACCCACGACAGGTCAAGAGACCCAGTACTTC
CDR3aa: CASSPTTGQETQYF